This TCR beta chain was captured in a study of T cell repertoires in cytomegalovirus infection. Overall study: CMV infection plus the matching HLA type was flagged by public TCR beta signatures. Overall study findings and caveats: Across the ex vivo response, the dominant clonotypes were HLA-C-restricted CMV-specific TCR beta clonotypes.

Germline assignment: CDR1 MNHNY and CDR2 SVGAGI (reference sequence). V was pared by 8 bases and J by 2 bases, with 8 bases of the junction left unmatched. CDR3 length: 17 amino acids. This clonotype was seen more than once but under ten times. Its antigen is currently unknown. Using its own MiXCR run on the reads, TCRdb lists one record per CDR3 protein. The data show over 150,000 distinct CDR3 sequences, around an eighth seen once. The sequenced sample consisted of PBMCs. V is TRBV6-6 and J is TRBJ2-6; the match to TRBD1 covers 11 bases. This clonotype was obtained from a human donor in good health (CMV status not recorded). Some clones in this sample may be carry-over from other donors' samples. CDR3 sequence: CASGPGQGVTGANVLTF. The CDR3 nucleotides are TGTGCCAGCGGGCCGGGACAGGGGGTAACTGGGGCCAACGTCCTGACTTTC.